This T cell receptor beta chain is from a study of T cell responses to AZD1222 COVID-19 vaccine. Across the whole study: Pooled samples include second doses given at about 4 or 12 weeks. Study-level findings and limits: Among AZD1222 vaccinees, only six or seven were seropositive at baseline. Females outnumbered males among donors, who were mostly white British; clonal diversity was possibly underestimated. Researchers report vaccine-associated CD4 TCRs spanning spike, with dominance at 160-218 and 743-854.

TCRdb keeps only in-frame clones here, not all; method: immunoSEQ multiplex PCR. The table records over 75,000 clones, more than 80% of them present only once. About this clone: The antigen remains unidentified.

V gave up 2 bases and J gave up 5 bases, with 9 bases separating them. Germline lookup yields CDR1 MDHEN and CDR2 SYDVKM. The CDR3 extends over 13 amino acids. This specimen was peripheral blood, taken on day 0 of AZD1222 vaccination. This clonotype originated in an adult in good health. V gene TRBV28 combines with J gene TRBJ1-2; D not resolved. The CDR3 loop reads CASSLKGLYGYTF. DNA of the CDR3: TGTGCCAGCAGTTTAAAGGGATTATATGGCTACACCTTC.